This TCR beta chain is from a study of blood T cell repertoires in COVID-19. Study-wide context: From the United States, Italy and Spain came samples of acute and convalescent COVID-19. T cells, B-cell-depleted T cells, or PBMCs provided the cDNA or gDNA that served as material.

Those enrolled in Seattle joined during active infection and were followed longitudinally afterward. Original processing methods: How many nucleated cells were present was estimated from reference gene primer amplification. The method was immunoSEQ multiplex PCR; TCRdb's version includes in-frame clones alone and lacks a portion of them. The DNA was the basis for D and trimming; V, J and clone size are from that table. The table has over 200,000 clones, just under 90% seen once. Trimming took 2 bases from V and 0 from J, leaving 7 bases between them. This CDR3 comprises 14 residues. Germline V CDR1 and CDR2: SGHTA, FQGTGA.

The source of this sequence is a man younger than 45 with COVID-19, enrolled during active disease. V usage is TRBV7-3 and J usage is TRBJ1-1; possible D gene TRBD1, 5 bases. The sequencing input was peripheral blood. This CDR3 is CASSLAGLNTEAFF. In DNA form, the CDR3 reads TGTGCCAGCAGCTTAGCAGGGCTGAACACTGAAGCTTTCTTT.